The present T cell receptor beta chain was sequenced within a study of persistence of HIV-infected CD4 T cells. Study background: Isolated cells were CMV- and HIV-1 Gag-responding CD4+ T cells.

Sequencing used immunoSEQ version 4 in survey mode. Clones were read by immunoSEQ multiplex PCR, and TCRdb kept only the in-frame ones, dropping some. The sample lists about 40,000 clones; 75% to 85% were seen once. This clone was counted a single time. What it binds is not known. Trimming cost V 0 bases and J 0 bases; bases outside gene matches: 5. Germline V CDR1 and CDR2: MGHRA, YSYEKL. The CDR3 is 18 residues long. Overlapping HIV-1 Gag 15-mer peptides at around 1 ug per peptide per mL were used. CD40L/CD69 double-negative CD45RO-high memory CD4+ T cells were collected. Donors had CD4+ T cell counts above 400 cells/uL and were CMV-seropositive.

Sequenced here: CD4+ T cells sorted from PBMCs after approximately 18-hour stimulation, sampled from a patient who received antiretroviral therapy. This clonotype was obtained from an adult man with HIV who was CMV-seropositive. The gene calls are TRBV4-1 and TRBJ2-3; the match to TRBD1 covers 11 bases. Here the CDR3 reads CASSQDLDRGHSTDTQYF. Here the CDR3 DNA reads TGCGCCAGCAGCCAAGATTTGGACAGGGGGCACAGCACAGATACGCAGTATTTT.